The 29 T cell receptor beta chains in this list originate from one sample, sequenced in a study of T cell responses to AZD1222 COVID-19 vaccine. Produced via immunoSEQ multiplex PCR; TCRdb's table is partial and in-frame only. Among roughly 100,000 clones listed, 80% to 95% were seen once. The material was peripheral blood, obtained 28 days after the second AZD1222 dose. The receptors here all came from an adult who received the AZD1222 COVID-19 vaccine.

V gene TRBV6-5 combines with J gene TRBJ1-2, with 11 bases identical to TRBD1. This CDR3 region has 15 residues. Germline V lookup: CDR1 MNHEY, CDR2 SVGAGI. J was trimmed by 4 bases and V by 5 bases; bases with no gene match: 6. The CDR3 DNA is TGTGCCAGCAGTCACGGACAGGGGGCAAGCTATGGCTACACCTTC. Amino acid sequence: CASSHGQGASYGYTF.

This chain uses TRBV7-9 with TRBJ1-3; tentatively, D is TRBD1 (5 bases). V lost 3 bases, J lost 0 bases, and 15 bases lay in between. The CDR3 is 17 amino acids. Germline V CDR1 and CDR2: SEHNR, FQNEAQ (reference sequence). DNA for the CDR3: TGTGCCAGCAGCTTTCCGGGACTCCCCCGCTCTGGAAACACCATATATTTT. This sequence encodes CASSFPGLPRSGNTIYF.

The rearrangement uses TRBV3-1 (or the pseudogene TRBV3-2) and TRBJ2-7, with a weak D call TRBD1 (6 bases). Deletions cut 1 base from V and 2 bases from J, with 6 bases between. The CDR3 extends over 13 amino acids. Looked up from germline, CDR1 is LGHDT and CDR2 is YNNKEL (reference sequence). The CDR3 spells CASSQGTAYEQYF. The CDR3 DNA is TGTGCCAGCAGCCAAGGGACAGCCTACGAGCAGTACTTC.

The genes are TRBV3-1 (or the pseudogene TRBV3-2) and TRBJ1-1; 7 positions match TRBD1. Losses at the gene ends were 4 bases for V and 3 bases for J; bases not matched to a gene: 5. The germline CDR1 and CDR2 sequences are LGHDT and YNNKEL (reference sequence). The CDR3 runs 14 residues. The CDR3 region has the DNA TGTGCCAGCAGCCCTCCTACAGGGGACACTGAAGCTTTCTTT. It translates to CASSPPTGDTEAFF.

CDR3 nucleotides: TGTGCCAGCAGTTACCCTGACAGGGGTCACACTGAAGCTTTCTTT. It is translated as CASSYPDRGHTEAFF. The V call is TRBV6-6, the J call TRBJ1-1; 8 bases align to TRBD1. Germline V gives CDR1 MNHNY, CDR2 SVGAGI (reference sequence). There are 15 residues in the CDR3. J was trimmed by 3 bases and V by 2 bases; bases with no gene match: 5.

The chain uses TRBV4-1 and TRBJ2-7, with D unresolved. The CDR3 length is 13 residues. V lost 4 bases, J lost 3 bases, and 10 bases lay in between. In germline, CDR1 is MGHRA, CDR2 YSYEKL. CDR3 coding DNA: TGCGCCAGCAGCCGGGAACCGAGCTACGAGCAGTACTTC. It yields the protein CASSREPSYEQYF.

The DNA for the CDR3 is TGTGCCAGCAGCCCGCCCGGGGGTAGGAACAATGAGCAGTTCTTC. This gives the protein CASSPPGGRNNEQFF. The chain employs TRBV7-3 and TRBJ2-1, with D possibly being TRBD2 (6 bases). Trimming cost V 5 bases and J 5 bases, with 16 bases left between them. Looked up from germline, CDR1 is SGHTA and CDR2 is FQGTGA. The CDR3 runs to 15 residues.

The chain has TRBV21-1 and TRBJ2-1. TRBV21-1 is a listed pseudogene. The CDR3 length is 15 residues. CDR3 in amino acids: CASSNNEGPYNEQFF. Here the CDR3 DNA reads TGTGCCAGCAGCAACAACGAGGGGCCATACAATGAGCAGTTCTTC.

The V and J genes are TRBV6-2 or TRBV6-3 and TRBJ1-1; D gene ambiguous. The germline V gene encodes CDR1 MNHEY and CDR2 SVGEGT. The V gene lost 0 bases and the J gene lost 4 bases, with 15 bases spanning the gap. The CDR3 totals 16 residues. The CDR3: CASSYSMSQAATEAFF. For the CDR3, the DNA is TGTGCCAGCAGTTACTCCATGTCCCAGGCAGCCACTGAAGCTTTCTTT.

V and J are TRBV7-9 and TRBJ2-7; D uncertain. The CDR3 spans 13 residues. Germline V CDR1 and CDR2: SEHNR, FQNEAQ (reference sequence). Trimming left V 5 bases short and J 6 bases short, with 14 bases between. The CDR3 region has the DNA TGTGCCAGCAGCCTTTCGAGCACGGGCGAGCAGTACTTC. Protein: CASSLSSTGEQYF.

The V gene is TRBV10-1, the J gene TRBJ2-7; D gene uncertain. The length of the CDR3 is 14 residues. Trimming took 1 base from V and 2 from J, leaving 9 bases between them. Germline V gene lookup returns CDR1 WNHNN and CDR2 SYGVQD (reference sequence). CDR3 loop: CASSEFGKTYEQYF. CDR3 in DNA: TGCGCCAGCAGTGAGTTTGGCAAAACCTACGAGCAGTACTTC.

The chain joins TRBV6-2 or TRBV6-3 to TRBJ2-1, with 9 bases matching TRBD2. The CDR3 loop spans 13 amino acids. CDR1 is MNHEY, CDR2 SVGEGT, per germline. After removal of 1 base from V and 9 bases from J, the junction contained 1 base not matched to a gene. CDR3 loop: CASSYLAGAEQFF. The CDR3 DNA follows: TGTGCCAGCAGTTACTTAGCGGGAGCTGAGCAGTTCTTC.

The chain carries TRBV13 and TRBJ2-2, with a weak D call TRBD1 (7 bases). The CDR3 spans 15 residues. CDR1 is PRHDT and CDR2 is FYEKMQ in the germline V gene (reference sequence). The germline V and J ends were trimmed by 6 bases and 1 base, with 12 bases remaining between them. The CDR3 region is CASSWRDRNTGELFF. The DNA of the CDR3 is TGTGCCAGCAGTTGGAGGGACAGGAACACCGGGGAGCTGTTTTTT.

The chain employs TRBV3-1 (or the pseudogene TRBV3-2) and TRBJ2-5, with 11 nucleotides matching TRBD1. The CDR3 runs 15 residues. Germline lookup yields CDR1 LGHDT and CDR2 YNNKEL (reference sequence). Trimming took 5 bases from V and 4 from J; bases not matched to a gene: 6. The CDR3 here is CASSARDRGAETQYF. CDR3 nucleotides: TGTGCCAGCAGCGCCCGGGACAGGGGGGCAGAGACCCAGTACTTC.

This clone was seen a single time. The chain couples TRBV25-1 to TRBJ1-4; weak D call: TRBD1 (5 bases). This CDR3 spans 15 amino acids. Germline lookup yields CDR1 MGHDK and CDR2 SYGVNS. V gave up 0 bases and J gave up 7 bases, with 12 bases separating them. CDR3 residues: CASSEYGAGREKLFF. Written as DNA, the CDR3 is TGTGCCAGCAGTGAATATGGGGCAGGGCGTGAAAAACTGTTTTTT.

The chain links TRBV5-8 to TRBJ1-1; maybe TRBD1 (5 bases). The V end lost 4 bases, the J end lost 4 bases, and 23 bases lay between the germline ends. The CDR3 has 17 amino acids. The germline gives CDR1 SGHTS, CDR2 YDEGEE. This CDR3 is CASSLLSATDGGTEAFF. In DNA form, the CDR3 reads TGTGCCAGCAGCCTGTTGTCCGCGACTGACGGGGGCACTGAAGCTTTCTTT.

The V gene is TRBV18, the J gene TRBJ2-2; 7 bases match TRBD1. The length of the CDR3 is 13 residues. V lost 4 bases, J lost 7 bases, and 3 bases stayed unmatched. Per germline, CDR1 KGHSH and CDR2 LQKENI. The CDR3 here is CASSLDRVGELFF. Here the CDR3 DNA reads TGTGCCAGCTCACTCGACAGGGTCGGGGAGCTGTTTTTT.

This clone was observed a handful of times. The CDR3, as DNA: TGTGCCAGTAGTATAGATCTCAGGGGGCTTGACTATGGCTACACCTTC. Translation gives CASSIDLRGLDYGYTF. The V gene is TRBV19, the J gene TRBJ1-2; 8 bases fit TRBD1. CDR3 size: 16 residues. The V gene's germline CDR1 is LNHDA and CDR2 SQIVND (reference sequence). V lost 0 bases to trimming and J lost 3 bases; unmatched junction nucleotides: 6.

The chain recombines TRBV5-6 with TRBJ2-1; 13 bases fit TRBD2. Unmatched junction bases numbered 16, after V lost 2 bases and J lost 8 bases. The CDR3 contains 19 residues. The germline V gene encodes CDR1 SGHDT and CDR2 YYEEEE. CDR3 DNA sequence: TGTGCCAGCAGCTTCGACGGGGATGCAAGACTAGCGGGGGGATATGAGCAGTTCTTC. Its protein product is CASSFDGDARLAGGYEQFF.

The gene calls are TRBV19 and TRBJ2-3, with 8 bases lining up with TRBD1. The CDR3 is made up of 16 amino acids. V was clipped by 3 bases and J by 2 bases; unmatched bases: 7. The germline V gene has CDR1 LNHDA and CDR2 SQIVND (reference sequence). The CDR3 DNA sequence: TGTGCCAGTAGTATTCGGACAGGGCCATTCACAGATACGCAGTATTTT. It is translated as CASSIRTGPFTDTQYF. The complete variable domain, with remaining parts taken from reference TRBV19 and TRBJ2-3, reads DGGITQSPKYLFRKEGQNVTLSCEQNLNHDAMYWYRQDPGQGLRLIYYSQIVNDFQKGDIAEGYSVSREKKESFPLTVTSAQKNPTAFYLCASSIRTGPFTDTQYFGPGTRLTVL.

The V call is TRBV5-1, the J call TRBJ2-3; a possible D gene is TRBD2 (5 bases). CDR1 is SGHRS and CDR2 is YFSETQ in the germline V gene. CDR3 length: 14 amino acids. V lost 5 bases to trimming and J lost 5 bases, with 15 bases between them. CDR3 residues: CASRDAHGVDTQYF. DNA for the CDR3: TGCGCCAGCAGGGACGCACACGGGGTAGATACGCAGTATTTT.

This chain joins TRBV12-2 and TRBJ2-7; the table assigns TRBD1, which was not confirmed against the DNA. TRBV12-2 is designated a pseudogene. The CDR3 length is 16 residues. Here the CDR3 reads CASRLEGQATSYEQYF. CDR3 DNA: TGTGCAAGTCGCTTAGAGGGACAGGCCACCTCCTACGAGCAGTACTTC.

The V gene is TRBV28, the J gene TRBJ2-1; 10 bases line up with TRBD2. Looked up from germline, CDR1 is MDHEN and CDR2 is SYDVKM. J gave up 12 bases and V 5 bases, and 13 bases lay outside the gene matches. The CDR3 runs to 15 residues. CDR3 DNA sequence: TGTGCCAGCAGTCTAAGGACTAGCGGCCTACCAAGGCAGTTCTTC. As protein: CASSLRTSGLPRQFF.

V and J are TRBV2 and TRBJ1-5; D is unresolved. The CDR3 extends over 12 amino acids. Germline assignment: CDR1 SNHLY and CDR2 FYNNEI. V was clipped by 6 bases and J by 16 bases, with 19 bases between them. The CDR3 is CASSYDGLAGHF. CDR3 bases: TGTGCCAGCAGCTATGACGGCCTAGCGGGACATTTT.

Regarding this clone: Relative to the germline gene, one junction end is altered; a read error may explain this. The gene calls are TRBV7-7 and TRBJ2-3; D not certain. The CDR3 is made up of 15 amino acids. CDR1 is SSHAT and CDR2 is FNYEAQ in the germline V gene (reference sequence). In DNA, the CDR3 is TGTGCTAGCAGCCCGACGGGTGGGGGCACAGATACGCAGTATTTT. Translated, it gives CASSPTGGGTDTQYF.

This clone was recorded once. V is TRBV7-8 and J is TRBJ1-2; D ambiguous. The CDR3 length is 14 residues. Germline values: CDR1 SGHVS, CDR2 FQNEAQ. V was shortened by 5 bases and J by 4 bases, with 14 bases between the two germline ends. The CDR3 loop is CASSEGLGSYGYTF. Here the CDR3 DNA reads TGTGCCAGCAGCGAGGGCCTGGGTTCCTATGGCTACACCTTC.

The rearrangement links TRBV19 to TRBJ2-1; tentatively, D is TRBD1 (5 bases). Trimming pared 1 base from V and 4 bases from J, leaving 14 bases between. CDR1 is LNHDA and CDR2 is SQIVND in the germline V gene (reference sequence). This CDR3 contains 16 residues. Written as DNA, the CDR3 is TGTGCCAGTAGTATAGGGGGCAGGTTCGAATACAATGAGCAGTTCTTC. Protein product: CASSIGGRFEYNEQFF.

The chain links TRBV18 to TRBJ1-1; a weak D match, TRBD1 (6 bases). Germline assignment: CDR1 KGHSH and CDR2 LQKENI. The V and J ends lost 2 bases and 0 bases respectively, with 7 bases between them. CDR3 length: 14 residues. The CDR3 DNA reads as TGTGCCAGCTCACCAAGGGGGTTGAACACTGAAGCTTTCTTT. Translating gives CASSPRGLNTEAFF.

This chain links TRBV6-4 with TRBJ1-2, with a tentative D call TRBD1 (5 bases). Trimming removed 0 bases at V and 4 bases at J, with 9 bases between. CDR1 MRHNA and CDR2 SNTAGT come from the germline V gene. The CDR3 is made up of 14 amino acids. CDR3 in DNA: TGTGCCAGCAGTGACTCGGCAGGGCCCTATGGCTACACCTTC. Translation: CASSDSAGPYGYTF.